Listed below are T cell receptor beta chains from one sample, sequenced in a study of OX40 agonist ivuxolimab in advanced cancers. Assay: immunoSEQ multiplex PCR; the TCRdb copy retains only in-frame clones and omits some. The repertoire holds under 90,000 clones, around 83% seen once, with almost 1.5% in the top ten. The material was CD4+ or CD8+ T cells sorted from blood, obtained in a trial of the OX40 agonist ivuxolimab. The receptors here all came from an adult with an advanced solid tumor such as melanoma, head and neck, liver or kidney cancer. CDR3s leave out the opening cysteine and the closing phenylalanine or tryptophan.

j_gene | v_gene | CDR3aa
TRBJ2-1 | TRBV5-4 | ASSMPNRHEQF
TRBJ1-6 | TRBV27 | ASSSLGGTPLH
TRBJ2-2 | TRBV28 | ASSSSWSGGRNTGELF
TRBJ2-1 | TRBV4-2 | ASSGGGADNEQF
TRBJ2-5 | TRBV11-3 | ASSSGARGGGETQY
TRBJ1-4 | TRBV5-6 | ASSPTGPGVGELF
TRBJ2-7 | TRBV5-4 | ASSLEPHKLRTYEQY
TRBJ2-1 | TRBV4-1 | ASSRHGTSGGSSYNEQF
TRBJ1-1 | TRBV25-1 | ASSESGSYTEAF
TRBJ1-6 | TRBV28 | ASSNPPRDSPL
TRBJ2-5 | TRBV5-4 | ASSLAFGETQY
TRBJ2-1 | TRBV9 | ASSVGVGGFNEQF
TRBJ2-1 | TRBV7-9 | ASSAGQGAIDEQF
TRBJ1-1 | TRBV11-2 | ASSLRRDSQEAF
TRBJ2-1 | TRBV19 | ASSGSSSYNEQF
TRBJ1-1 | TRBV28 | ASSLWGAVNTEAF
TRBJ2-3 | TRBV5-1 | ASPFDTQY
TRBJ2-4 | TRBV18 | ASSPTGLAKNIQY
TRBJ2-2 | TRBV23-1 | ASSGGAPNTGELF
TRBJ1-4 | TRBV18 | ASSTRTGLNEKLF
TRBJ1-3 | TRBV29-1 | SVGDRLGGNTIY
TRBJ2-2 | TRBV19 | ASSYLTGELF
TRBJ2-5 | TRBV5-6 | ASSPLEGGPGTQY
TRBJ2-4 | TRBV30 | AWSDDRAGNIQY
TRBJ1-5 | TRBV19 | ASSAAGGQPQH
TRBJ2-2 | TRBV10-3 | AISESGTLNTGELF
TRBJ1-2 | TRBV11-2 | ASSLVLRGYYGYT
TRBJ2-7 | TRBV11-2 | ASSLTGTEQY
TRBJ1-6 | TRBV11-3 | ASSFTGGNSPLH
TRBJ2-5 | TRBV15 | ATSREERDLETQY
TRBJ1-6 | TRBV13 | ASSLGGTGAYSPLH